This T cell receptor (beta chain) derives from a study of blood T cells in healthy people across ages (dated by TCRdb to about 2015). The study in broad terms: In model experiments, template switching captured roughly one uniquely barcoded TCR beta cDNA molecule for every two T cells. For two donors (one aged 18 to 30 and one aged 80 or older), the study analyzed two additional independent replicas of 1 million unique cDNA reads from the same blood draw. Age-related changes in TCR beta repertoire diversity were measured in the study by deep sequencing normalized with unique cDNA molecular identifiers. The donors were split into four age groups: young (average around 16 years), middle-aged (about 40), aged (approximately 60) and long-lived (approximately 80). General conclusions and limits of the study: Because donor CMV infection status was unknown, age-related changes in expanded clonotypes were potentially confounded. Compared with the aged group, the long-lived group had more naive CD4+ T cells, fewer expanded clones and increased TCR diversity, suggesting age selection. Observed TCR beta diversity per million T cells fell roughly linearly with age, and a significant reduction was already apparent by age approximately 40. Estimates of total diversity based on one million sequenced T cells were regarded as lower bounds and as underestimates. Since profiling was done on bulk unsorted PBMCs, naive and antigen-experienced compartments could not be conclusively compared. There was a strong correlation between observed TCR beta diversity and the percentage of naive T cells measured by flow cytometry.

Of note for this clonotype: Which antigen it targets is not known. Base qualities are not recorded, but no much larger clone differs from it by a single base.

Taken from cysteine to phenylalanine, the CDR3 has 16 residues. Of all the DNA, just the CDR3 is kept, 48 bases in frame from base 1. Per the germline V gene, SGDLS is the CDR1 and YYNGEE is the CDR2. Library preparation used 5' RACE. The instrument was an Illumina HiSeq 2500. A second PCR of roughly 6 to 11 cycles was performed with a sample-barcoded 5' primer and a J-beta primer mix. Each TCR beta cDNA molecule received a unique molecular identifier from a template-switch 5' adaptor carrying 12 random nucleotides. Each sample yielded at least 2.5 million CDR3-containing paired-end reads. First-strand cDNA was synthesized from all RNA with the Mint cDNA synthesis kit, primed by a TRBC-specific oligonucleotide. All cDNA was treated with uracil-DNA glycosylase and then went through a first 18-cycle PCR with the universal primers M1SS and BC2_uni_R. The authors' analysis ran thus. Each sample was normalized by randomly selecting 1 million high-quality reads, each carrying a distinct molecular identifier. Reads sharing molecular identifiers were discarded rather than binned into consensus sequences. CDR3 identification, clonotype clustering and error correction used MiTCR with a Q25 quality threshold and the strictest error-elimination algorithm. A nonparametric unseen species model with Euler transformation was used to estimate lower-bound total TCR beta diversity. TCRdb itself trimmed the public reads at Q25 with fastp, ran MiXCR and retained productive beta chains. A single entry per CDR3 protein holds the most common genes and DNA from its merged rows. These V and J calls are TCRdb output, not the study's own analysis. The sample table shows hundreds of thousands of distinct CDR3 sequences, and roughly 25% are seen once. Of the sample, 8% to 10% is held by the ten largest clones.

Donors were a few dozen systemically healthy Caucasian individuals from Russia aged roughly 6 to 95 years. Each donor gave around 9.5 milliliters of peripheral blood, collected into EDTA-treated Vacutainer tubes. PBMCs were isolated by Ficoll-Paque density-gradient centrifugation, with at least 6 million obtained per sample. Total RNA was extracted from PBMCs with Trizol reagent, with at least 5.5 micrograms obtained per sample. For every donor, an aliquot of PBMCs went through flow cytometry to measure the percentages of naive CD45RAhigh/CD27high T cells. The sample also formed part of further work on T cells of mothers and their children. The second paper further reports: Nine systemically healthy Caucasian individuals served as donors, namely three mothers together with their six children. cDNA synthesis used all of the extracted RNA, with around 1.5 ug of RNA in each 15 ul reaction. In the second PCR, the M1S primer added sample barcodes and 2-4 random nucleotides. Each mother yielded over 9.5 million TCR beta CDR3 reads and each child about 3 million reads. In both related and unrelated pairs, thymic selection shapes the output of TCR recombination in a similar way, with inherited differences having only a minor effect. Normalized repertoire overlap was always slightly but never significantly higher in related than unrelated mother-child pairs. With a sensitivity of 90 to 100 clones per million clonotypes, no persistent microchimeric T cell clones were detected. To look for features that set related mother-child pairs apart from unrelated individuals, the researchers ran deep NGS to compare the TCR beta repertoires of mothers and children. The mean age was roughly 40 +/- 4 years for the mothers and roughly 11 +/- 4 years for the children. After adapter ligation was performed with NEBNext reagents, the libraries were sequenced on an Illumina HiSeq 2000 with 100+100 nt paired-end reads. To prevent cross-contamination, the mother and child libraries were prepared one month apart and sequenced in separate runs. For each donor, between roughly 500,000 and 2,100,000 distinct TCR beta clonotypes were identified. Naive TCR beta clonotypes were estimated from low-frequency clonotypes matched to each donor's FACS-determined naive share, without sorting.

The chain employs TRBV9 and TRBJ2-7, and 7 bases in between align with TRBD2. The DNA end is a closer match to TRBJ2-1, so the J assignment may be wrong. The origin of this receptor is a boy aged 5 to 17 in good health. Material: blood. This receptor carries the CDR3 CASIYRDYEAYNEQFF. The DNA sequence reads TGTGCCAGCATTTACCGGGACTACGAAGCCTACAATGAGCAGTTCTTC.